Following are 29 T cell receptor beta chains from one sample sequenced in a study of blood T cell repertoires in COVID-19. Clones were read by immunoSEQ multiplex PCR, and TCRdb kept only the in-frame ones, dropping some. In the table there are more than 250,000 clones, 70% to 90% of which are singletons. The sample was peripheral blood. The receptors were gathered from a man aged 18 to 30 who had recovered from COVID-19.

V and J are TRBV6-5 and TRBJ2-1; TRBD2 might be the D (5 bases). The CDR3 sequence is 15 residues long. Between the trimmed V and J ends, which lost 6 bases and 4 bases, there was a span of 16 bases. The V gene's germline CDR1 is MNHEY and CDR2 SVGAGI. The CDR3 is CASRTDRGFYNEQFF. CDR3 DNA: TGTGCCAGCAGAACGGATCGAGGGTTTTACAATGAGCAGTTCTTC.

V gene TRBV18 combines with J gene TRBJ2-5; a possible D gene is TRBD1 (6 bases). The germline V and J ends were trimmed by 3 bases and 5 bases, with 16 bases remaining between them. The CDR3 spans 15 residues. In germline, CDR1 is KGHSH, CDR2 LQKENI. The CDR3 protein is CASSPGTPKVETQYF. The CDR3 DNA is TGTGCCAGCTCACCCGGGACACCCAAGGTGGAGACCCAGTACTTC.

The chain combines TRBV7-9 with TRBJ2-1, with D unresolved. Germline lookup yields CDR1 SEHNR and CDR2 FQNEAQ (reference sequence). This CDR3 has 14 residues. Trimming pared 5 bases from V and 3 bases from J, leaving 11 bases between. The DNA for the CDR3 is TGTGCCAGCAGCCATAGGCTAGGCTACAATGAGCAGTTCTTC. It translates to CASSHRLGYNEQFF.

CDR3 residues: CASSVGQGQNEKLFF. In DNA, the CDR3 is TGTGCCAGCAGCGTGGGGCAGGGACAAAATGAAAAACTGTTTTTT. The chain employs TRBV9 and TRBJ1-4, with D tentatively TRBD1 (6 bases). The CDR3 covers 15 residues. The V and J ends lost 2 bases and 5 bases respectively, with 13 bases between them. CDR1 and CDR2 (germline): SGDLS, YYNGEE.

The chain combines TRBV3-1 (or the pseudogene TRBV3-2) with TRBJ2-3; 14 nucleotides align to TRBD2. The germline V gene encodes CDR1 LGHDT and CDR2 YNNKEL (reference sequence). V shed 4 bases and J 10 bases; nucleotides not matched to a gene: 13. The length of the CDR3 is 17 residues. CDR3 nucleotide sequence: TGTGCCAGCAGCCCCCTCATCGGGACTAGCGGGAGAGGTGCGCAGTATTTT. This gives the protein CASSPLIGTSGRGAQYF.

Details on this clone: Other DNA sequences in the sample encode the same CDR3. The chain is built from TRBV19 and TRBJ1-2; TRBD1 matches 8 bases. The CDR3 spans 12 residues. The ends lost 5 bases at V and 8 bases at J; junction bases unmatched: 4. Germline assignment: CDR1 LNHDA and CDR2 SQIVND (reference sequence). The CDR3 coding sequence is TGTGCCAGTAGTCAGGGGGCGAGGGGCTACACCTTC. It codes for CASSQGARGYTF.

The chain combines TRBV19 with TRBJ1-2, with 9 positions matching TRBD1. With V trimmed by 6 bases and J by 3 bases, 5 bases remained unmatched. The CDR3 is 14 residues long. The germline V gene encodes CDR1 LNHDA and CDR2 SQIVND (reference sequence). CDR3 in amino acids: CASRPGQGDYGYTF. CDR3 in DNA: TGTGCCAGTAGGCCGGGACAGGGAGACTATGGCTACACCTTC.

This clone was seen a single time. V is TRBV9 and J is TRBJ2-7, with 7 positions matching TRBD1. From germline, CDR1 is SGDLS and CDR2 YYNGEE. This CDR3 is 13 amino acids long. The V gene end was trimmed by 3 bases and the J gene end by 0 bases; junction bases not matched to a gene: 0. CDR3 amino acids: CASSGDSSYEQYF. The CDR3 DNA reads TGTGCCAGCAGCGGGGACAGCTCCTACGAGCAGTACTTC.

This clone occurred once. The chain links TRBV6-4 to TRBJ2-1; 15 nucleotides line up with TRBD2. J lost 5 bases, V lost 6 bases, and 8 bases had no gene match. The CDR3 runs 17 residues. Per germline, CDR1 MRHNA and CDR2 SNTAGT. The CDR3 coding sequence is TGTGCCAGCAGCCCCGGACTAGCGGGAGGGTCACACAATGAGCAGTTCTTC. Protein: CASSPGLAGGSHNEQFF.

On this clone itself: Distinct nucleotide sequences in the sample also encode this CDR3. The chain joins TRBV19 to TRBJ2-7; 7 bases are a match to TRBD2. The CDR3 runs to 12 residues. The germline V gene has CDR1 LNHDA and CDR2 SQIVND (reference sequence). V lost 1 base and J lost 6; bases outside the gene matches: 0. CDR3 loop: CASSIGGGEQYF. In DNA form, the CDR3 reads TGTGCCAGTAGTATAGGCGGGGGCGAGCAGTACTTC.

The sample holds a few counts of this clone. The rearrangement joins TRBV7-2 to TRBJ2-3; 7 nucleotides line up with TRBD2. This CDR3 region has 15 residues. Germline V CDR1 and CDR2: SGHTA, FQGNSA. V trimming: 5 bases; J trimming: 0 bases; junction bases outside the gene matches: 5. CDR3 in amino acids: CASSRDYSSTDTQYF. In DNA form, the CDR3 reads TGTGCCAGCAGCAGGGACTACTCTAGCACAGATACGCAGTATTTT.

The genes are TRBV5-1 and TRBJ1-3; D is undetermined. V was pared by 4 bases and J by 0 bases, with 17 bases between. In germline, CDR1 is SGHRS, CDR2 YFSETQ. This CDR3 region has 17 residues. CDR3 nucleotide sequence: TGCGCCAGCAGCCTGAACCCGTACGGGAGCTCTGGAAACACCATATATTTT. Encoded protein: CASSLNPYGSSGNTIYF.

The V gene is TRBV5-5, the J gene TRBJ2-3; D remains unclear. Trimming took off 4 bases at V and 8 bases at J, with 11 bases between the two ends. This CDR3 contains 12 residues. Germline-derived CDR1 and CDR2 are SGHKS and YYEKEE (reference sequence). Here the CDR3 DNA reads TGTGCCAGCAGCATCCCCCAGGTTACGCAGTATTTT. Its translation: CASSIPQVTQYF.

Points on this clone: Other DNA variants within this sample encode the same CDR3. The chain joins TRBV19 to TRBJ1-1, with unresolved D. CDR3 length: 11 amino acids. Germline V gives CDR1 LNHDA, CDR2 SQIVND (reference sequence). V dropped 7 bases and J dropped 0 bases, with 3 bases sitting between them. The DNA of the CDR3 is TGTGCCAGTACGGTGAACACTGAAGCTTTCTTT. Its translation: CASTVNTEAFF.

This chain links TRBV6-5 with TRBJ1-5; the D gene is possibly TRBD1 (5 bases). CDR1 and CDR2 from the germline V gene are MNHEY and SVGAGI. With 6 bases removed from V and 3 bases from J, the gap between germline ends came to 12 bases. The CDR3 totals 14 residues. This CDR3 is CASSQDSFNQPQHF. The CDR3 DNA is TGTGCCAGCAGCCAAGACAGCTTCAATCAGCCCCAGCATTTT.

The chain has TRBV3-1 (or the pseudogene TRBV3-2) and TRBJ1-1, with D possibly TRBD1 on 5 matching bases. This CDR3 contains 18 residues. The germline gives CDR1 LGHDT, CDR2 YNNKEL (reference sequence). Trimming took 0 bases from V and 5 from J, leaving 22 bases between them. The CDR3 sequence: CASSQDTHFGGRGTEAFF. CDR3 bases: TGTGCCAGCAGCCAAGATACCCACTTTGGGGGGAGAGGGACTGAAGCTTTCTTT.

J is TRBJ2-3 and V is TRBV29-1; D ambiguous. The CDR3 consists of 11 residues. Germline lookup yields CDR1 SQVTM and CDR2 ANQGSEA. The V and J ends lost 6 bases and 4 bases respectively, with 8 bases between them. The CDR3 sequence: CSVPVADTQYF. The CDR3 bases are TGCAGCGTCCCGGTCGCAGATACGCAGTATTTT.

The V gene is TRBV27, the J gene TRBJ1-6; 7 bases line up with TRBD1. The V gene end was trimmed by 7 bases and the J gene end by 4 bases; junction bases not matched to a gene: 10. The CDR3 contains 16 residues. CDR1 and CDR2 (germline): MNHEY, SMNVEV (reference sequence). The CDR3 is CASTPRAGGYNSPLHF. In nucleotides, the CDR3 is TGTGCCAGCACCCCAAGGGCAGGGGGGTATAATTCACCCCTCCACTTT.

The genes are TRBV2 and TRBJ1-1; D is possibly TRBD1 (5 bases). This CDR3 has 14 amino acids. Trimming stripped 5 bases from V and 0 bases from J, with 10 bases between. CDR1 is SNHLY, CDR2 FYNNEI, per germline. The chain's CDR3 is CASSLRGVNTEAFF. CDR3 nucleotides: TGTGCCAGCAGTCTAAGGGGCGTGAACACTGAAGCTTTCTTT.

In nucleotides, the CDR3 is TGTGCCAGCAGCTCCTCGGGGAATGACTATGGCTACACCTTC. Translating it yields CASSSSGNDYGYTF. The chain has TRBV5-4 and TRBJ1-2; D uncertain. The CDR3 extends over 14 amino acids. Germline V gene lookup returns CDR1 SGHNT and CDR2 YYREEE (reference sequence). V was clipped by 3 bases and J by 3 bases, with 12 bases between them.

The genes are TRBV29-1 and TRBJ2-1, with 13 bases lining up with TRBD2. V lost 4 bases to trimming and J lost 7 bases; unmatched junction nucleotides: 16. The CDR3 sequence is 18 residues long. Germline V gives CDR1 SQVTM, CDR2 ANQGSEA. CDR3 loop: CSVGGLAGDPIVGNEQFF. In DNA form, the CDR3 reads TGCAGCGTTGGCGGACTAGCGGGAGATCCCATTGTCGGGAATGAGCAGTTCTTC.

This clone turned up a few times. The chain couples TRBV5-6 to TRBJ1-1; maybe TRBD1 (6 bases). Between the trimmed V and J ends, which lost 1 base and 5 bases, there was a span of 15 bases. Germline V CDR1 and CDR2: SGHDT, YYEEEE. The CDR3 is 15 residues long. The CDR3 DNA reads as TGTGCCAGCAGCTTGTCGACAGGCCGGCCGACTGAAGCTTTCTTT. Translated: CASSLSTGRPTEAFF. Full variable domain (outside the CDR3, taken from reference TRBV5-6 and TRBJ1-1): DAGVTQSPTHLIKTRGQQVTLRCSPKSGHDTVSWYQQALGQGPQFIFQYYEEEERQRGNFPDRFSGHQFPNYSSELNVNALLLGDSALYLCASSLSTGRPTEAFFGQGTRLTVV.

This chain links TRBV27 with TRBJ1-1; 8 bases are shared with TRBD1. The V segment lost 6 bases and the J segment 0 bases; nucleotides outside the gene matches: 3. The germline CDR1 and CDR2 sequences are MNHEY and SMNVEV (reference sequence). This CDR3 is built from 14 residues. Written as DNA, the CDR3 is TGTGCCAGCAGCCAGACAGGGGTGAACACTGAAGCTTTCTTT. Translation: CASSQTGVNTEAFF.

The chain recombines TRBV9 with TRBJ2-7; D possibly corresponds to TRBD2 (6 bases). V lost 2 bases and J 2 bases, leaving 11 bases between the germline ends. The CDR3 extends over 14 amino acids. CDR1 is SGDLS, CDR2 YYNGEE, per germline. This CDR3 reads CASSVRAGPYEQYF. The CDR3 region has the DNA TGTGCCAGCAGCGTCCGAGCGGGTCCCTACGAGCAGTACTTC.

V gene TRBV10-3 combines with J gene TRBJ2-3; TRBD1 might be the D (6 bases). V dropped 6 bases and J dropped 0 bases, with 13 bases sitting between them. Germline V CDR1 and CDR2: ENHRY, SYGVKD. The CDR3 loop spans 15 amino acids. CDR3 bases: TGTGCCATCAGGAGGGTAGGGGGTAGCACAGATACGCAGTATTTT. This translates into CAIRRVGGSTDTQYF.

This chain uses TRBV18 with TRBJ1-6, with D perhaps matching TRBD1 (5 bases). Trimming left V 5 bases short and J 6 bases short, with 20 bases between. The CDR3 extends over 17 amino acids. Germline V gene data show CDR1 as KGHSH and CDR2 as LQKENI. CDR3 nucleotides: TGTGCCAGCTCAGAAAACCTCCAGGGCTACTTTAATTCACCCCTCCACTTT. This codes for CASSENLQGYFNSPLHF.

V is TRBV6-5 and J is TRBJ2-7; D possibly corresponds to TRBD2 (7 bases). Germline V gene data show CDR1 as MNHEY and CDR2 as SVGAGI. V gave up 0 bases and J gave up 6 bases, with 15 bases separating them. This CDR3 has 15 amino acids. CDR3 sequence: CASSYSGGRPGEQYF. As DNA, the CDR3 is TGTGCCAGCAGTTACTCGGGGGGGCGGCCAGGCGAGCAGTACTTC.

As to this clone: Additional DNA sequences in this sample encode the identical CDR3. J is TRBJ2-1 and V is TRBV19, with 9 nucleotides matching TRBD2. The ends lost 2 bases at V and 0 bases at J; junction bases unmatched: 2. The CDR3 length is 16 residues. Germline V lookup: CDR1 LNHDA, CDR2 SQIVND (reference sequence). CDR3: CASSISGGSSYNEQFF. The CDR3 nucleotides read TGTGCCAGTAGTATAAGCGGGGGGAGCTCCTACAATGAGCAGTTCTTC.

V and J are TRBV7-9 and TRBJ2-2, with D perhaps matching TRBD1 (6 bases). Germline lookup yields CDR1 SEHNR and CDR2 FQNEAQ (reference sequence). The CDR3 runs to 16 residues. The ends were cut back, 1 base at V and 1 base at J, with 10 bases in the middle. This chain's CDR3 is CASSLGAGVNTGELFF. In nucleotides, the CDR3 is TGTGCCAGCAGCTTAGGGGCAGGGGTGAACACCGGGGAGCTGTTTTTT.